The 5 T cell receptor beta chains reported below all come from one sample, sequenced in a study of blood T cell repertoires in COVID-19. Profiled with immunoSEQ multiplex PCR; TCRdb holds only in-frame clones, not every one. The sample records some 250,000 clones, roughly 76% being singletons. The sequenced sample consisted of peripheral blood. Source of these receptors: an elderly woman with COVID-19, enrolled during active disease.

This chain joins TRBV14 and TRBJ1-2; 11 bases map to TRBD1. Trimming took 3 bases from V and 6 from J; bases not matched to a gene: 6. The CDR3 consists of 15 residues. Germline CDR1 SGHDN, CDR2 FVKESK. The CDR3 DNA is TGTGCCAGCAGCCATTCCGGGACAGGGGGTAATGGCTACACCTTC. Its translation: CASSHSGTGGNGYTF.

The chain is built from TRBV2 and TRBJ2-2, with D possibly being TRBD1 (5 bases). The germline V gene encodes CDR1 SNHLY and CDR2 FYNNEI. The V end was cut by 7 bases, the J end by 4 bases, with 13 bases between. The CDR3 has 14 amino acids. The DNA of the CDR3 is TGTGCCAGCACAAACCGACAGATCACCGGGGAGCTGTTTTTT. Its protein product is CASTNRQITGELFF.

The CDR3 is CATSFQGYGYTF. CDR3 nucleotide sequence: TGTGCCACCAGTTTCCAGGGTTATGGCTACACCTTC. The rearrangement uses TRBV24-1 and TRBJ1-2; D might be TRBD1 (5 bases). Trimming took off 6 bases at V and 5 bases at J, with 9 bases between the two ends. CDR1 and CDR2 from the germline V gene are KGHDR and SFDVKD. CDR3 size: 12 residues.

The chain carries TRBV30 and TRBJ1-3; D is undetermined. V was clipped by 4 bases and J by 4 bases, with 17 bases between them. The CDR3 has 15 residues. Per the germline V gene, CDR1 is GTSNPN and CDR2 is SVGIG (reference sequence). In nucleotides, the CDR3 is TGTGCCTGGATGAGAGCACCCTCTAAGGGAAACACCATATATTTT. This codes for CAWMRAPSKGNTIYF.

This chain uses TRBV2 with TRBJ2-2; D ambiguous. Germline V gene data show CDR1 as SNHLY and CDR2 as FYNNEI. This CDR3 comprises 13 residues. The V end was cut by 7 bases, the J end by 5 bases, with 11 bases between. The CDR3 nucleotides are TGTGCCAGCAATCCGGAGAGGACCGGGGAGCTGTTTTTT. This gives the protein CASNPERTGELFF.